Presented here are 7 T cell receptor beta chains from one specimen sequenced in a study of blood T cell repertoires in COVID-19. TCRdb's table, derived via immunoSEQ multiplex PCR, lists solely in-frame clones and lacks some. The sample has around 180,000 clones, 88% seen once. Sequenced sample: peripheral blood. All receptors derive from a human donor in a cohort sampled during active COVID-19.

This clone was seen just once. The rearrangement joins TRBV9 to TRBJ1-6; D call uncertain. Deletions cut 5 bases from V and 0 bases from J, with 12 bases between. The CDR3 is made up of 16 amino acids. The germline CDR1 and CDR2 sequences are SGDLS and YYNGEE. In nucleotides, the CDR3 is TGTGCCAGCAGTCCCCGGGAGGGCTCCTATAATTCACCCCTCCACTTT. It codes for CASSPREGSYNSPLHF.

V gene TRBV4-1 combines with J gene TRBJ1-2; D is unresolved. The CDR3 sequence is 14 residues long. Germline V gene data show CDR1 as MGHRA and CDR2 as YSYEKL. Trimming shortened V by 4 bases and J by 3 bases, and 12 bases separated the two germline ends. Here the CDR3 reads CASSRTGWDYGYTF. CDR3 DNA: TGCGCCAGCAGCCGTACGGGGTGGGACTATGGCTACACCTTC.

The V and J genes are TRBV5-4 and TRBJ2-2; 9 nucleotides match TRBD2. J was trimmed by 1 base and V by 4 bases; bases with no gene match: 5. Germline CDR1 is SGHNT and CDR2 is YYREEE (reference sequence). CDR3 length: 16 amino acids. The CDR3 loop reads CASSKGLAQNTGELFF. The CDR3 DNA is TGTGCCAGCAGCAAGGGACTAGCCCAGAACACCGGGGAGCTGTTTTTT.

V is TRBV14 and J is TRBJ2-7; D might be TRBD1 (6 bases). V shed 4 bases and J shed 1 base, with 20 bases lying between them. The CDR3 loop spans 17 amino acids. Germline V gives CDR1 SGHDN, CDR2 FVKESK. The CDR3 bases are TGTGCCAGCAGCCCACTCCCGGGACAAGGGGTTTCCTACGAGCAGTACTTC. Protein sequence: CASSPLPGQGVSYEQYF.

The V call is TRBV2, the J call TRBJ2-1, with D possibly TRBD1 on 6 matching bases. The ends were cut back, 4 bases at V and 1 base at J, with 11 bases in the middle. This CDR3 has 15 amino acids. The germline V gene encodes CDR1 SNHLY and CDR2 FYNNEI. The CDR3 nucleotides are TGTGCCAGCAGTGCGTTCAGGGGATCCTACAATGAGCAGTTCTTC. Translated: CASSAFRGSYNEQFF. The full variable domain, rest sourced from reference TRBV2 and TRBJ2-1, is EPEVTQTPSHQVTQMGQEVILRCVPISNHLYFYWYRQILGQKVEFLVSFYNNEISEKSEIFDDQFSVERPDGSNFTLKIRSTKLEDSAMYFCASSAFRGSYNEQFFGPGTRLTVL.

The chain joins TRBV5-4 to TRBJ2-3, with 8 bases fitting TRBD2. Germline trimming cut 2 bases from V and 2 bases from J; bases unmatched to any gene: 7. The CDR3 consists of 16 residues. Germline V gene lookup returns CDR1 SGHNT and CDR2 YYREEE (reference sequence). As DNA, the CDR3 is TGTGCCAGCAGCTTATATGTCGGGGGGGACACAGATACGCAGTATTTT. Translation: CASSLYVGGDTDTQYF. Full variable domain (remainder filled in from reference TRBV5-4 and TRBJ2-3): ETGVTQSPTHLIKTRGQQVTLRCSSQSGHNTVSWYQQALGQGPQFIFQYYREEENGRGNFPPRFSGLQFPNYSSELNVNALELDDSALYLCASSLYVGGDTDTQYFGPGTRLTVL.

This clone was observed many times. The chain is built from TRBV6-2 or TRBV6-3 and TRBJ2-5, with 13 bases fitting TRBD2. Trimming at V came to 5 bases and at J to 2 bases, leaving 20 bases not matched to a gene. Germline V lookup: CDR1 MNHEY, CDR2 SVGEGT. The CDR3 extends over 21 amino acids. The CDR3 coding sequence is TGTGCCAGCAGTCTTCGGACTAGCGGGGGCCGTATAGAAACCGGTCAAGAGACCCAGTACTTC. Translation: CASSLRTSGGRIETGQETQYF.